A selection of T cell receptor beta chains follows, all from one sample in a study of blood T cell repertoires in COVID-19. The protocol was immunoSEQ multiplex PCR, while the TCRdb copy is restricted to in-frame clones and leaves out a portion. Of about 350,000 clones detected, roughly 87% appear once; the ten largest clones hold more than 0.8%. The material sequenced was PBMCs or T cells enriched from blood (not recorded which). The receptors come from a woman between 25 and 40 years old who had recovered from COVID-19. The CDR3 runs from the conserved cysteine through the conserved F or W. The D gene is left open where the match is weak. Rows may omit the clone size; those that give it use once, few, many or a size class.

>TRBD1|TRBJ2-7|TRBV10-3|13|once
CAISAKEGQGGGF
TGTGCCATCAGCGCAAAGGAGGGACAGGGTGGGGGCTTC
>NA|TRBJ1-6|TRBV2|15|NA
CASSGGRQSGSPLHF
TGTGCCAGCAGCGGAGGTCGGCAGTCCGGTTCACCCCTCCACTTT
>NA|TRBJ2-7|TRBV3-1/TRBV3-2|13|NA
CASVDSSSYEQYF
TGTGCCAGCGTGGACAGCTCATCCTACGAGCAGTACTTC
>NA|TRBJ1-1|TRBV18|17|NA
CASSPLPLQGMNTEAFF
TGTGCCAGCTCACCACTCCCTCTACAGGGCATGAACACTGAAGCTTTCTTT
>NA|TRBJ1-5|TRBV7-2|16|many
CASSERARGGNQPQHF
TGTGCCAGCAGCGAGCGCGCAAGGGGTGGCAATCAGCCCCAGCATTTT
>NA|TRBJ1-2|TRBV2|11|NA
CASSFRQNDTF
TGTGCCAGCAGTTTCCGACAGAACGACACCTTC
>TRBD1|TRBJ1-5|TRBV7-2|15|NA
CASSYRGRSNQPQHF
TGTGCCAGCAGTTACAGGGGTAGGAGCAATCAGCCCCAGCATTTT
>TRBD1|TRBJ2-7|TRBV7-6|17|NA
CASSLVPGQTSSYEQYF
TGTGCCAGCAGCTTAGTCCCGGGACAGACGTCCTCCTACGAGCAGTACTTC
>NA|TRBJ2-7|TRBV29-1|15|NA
CSVGPGGTGGGEQYF
TGCAGCGTTGGCCCAGGTGGTACTGGGGGCGGCGAGCAGTACTTC
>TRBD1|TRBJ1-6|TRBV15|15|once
CATSGEGTGVSPLHF
TGTGCCACCAGCGGGGAGGGGACAGGCGTTTCACCCCTCCACTTT
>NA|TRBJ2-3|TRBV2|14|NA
CASRDWRGRDTQYF
TGTGCCAGCAGGGACTGGAGGGGTAGAGATACGCAGTATTTT
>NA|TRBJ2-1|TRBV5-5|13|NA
CASSKDSDNEQFF
TGTGCCAGCAGCAAAGACAGTGACAATGAGCAGTTCTTC
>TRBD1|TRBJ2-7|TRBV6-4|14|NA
CASSEGGRGRDKYF
TGTGCCAGCAGTGAAGGGGGCAGGGGTAGGGATAAGTACTTC
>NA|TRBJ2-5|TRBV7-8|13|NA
CASSPDSVETQYF
TGTGCCAGCAGCCCCGACAGTGTAGAGACCCAGTACTTC
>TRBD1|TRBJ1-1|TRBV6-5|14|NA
CASSRDRRNTEAFF
TGTGCCAGCAGTCGGGACAGGCGGAACACTGAAGCTTTCTTT